This T cell receptor (beta chain) is from a study of human T cells and chemical hapten exposure. TCRdb re-analysed the RACE reads in MiXCR, keeping a single row per CDR3 protein. Here the sample spans roughly 100,000 distinct CDR3 sequences, roughly 8% being singletons. This sample's time point: healthy volunteer bleed at 2 weeks. The study extracted total RNA from unfractionated whole blood. V shed 5 bases and J 4 bases; nucleotides not matched to a gene: 8. Germline V CDR1 and CDR2: KGHSH, LQKENI. This CDR3 is 15 amino acids long. This TCR derives from a female donor in good health. Some clones in this sample may be carry-over from other donors' samples. Sequencing was performed on whole blood. The chain uses TRBV18 and TRBJ2-3, with 8 bases aligning to TRBD1. The CDR3 nucleotides are TGTGCCAGCTCAGGAGGGACAGGCGAGCCAGATACGCAGTATTTT. Translation gives CASSGGTGEPDTQYF.